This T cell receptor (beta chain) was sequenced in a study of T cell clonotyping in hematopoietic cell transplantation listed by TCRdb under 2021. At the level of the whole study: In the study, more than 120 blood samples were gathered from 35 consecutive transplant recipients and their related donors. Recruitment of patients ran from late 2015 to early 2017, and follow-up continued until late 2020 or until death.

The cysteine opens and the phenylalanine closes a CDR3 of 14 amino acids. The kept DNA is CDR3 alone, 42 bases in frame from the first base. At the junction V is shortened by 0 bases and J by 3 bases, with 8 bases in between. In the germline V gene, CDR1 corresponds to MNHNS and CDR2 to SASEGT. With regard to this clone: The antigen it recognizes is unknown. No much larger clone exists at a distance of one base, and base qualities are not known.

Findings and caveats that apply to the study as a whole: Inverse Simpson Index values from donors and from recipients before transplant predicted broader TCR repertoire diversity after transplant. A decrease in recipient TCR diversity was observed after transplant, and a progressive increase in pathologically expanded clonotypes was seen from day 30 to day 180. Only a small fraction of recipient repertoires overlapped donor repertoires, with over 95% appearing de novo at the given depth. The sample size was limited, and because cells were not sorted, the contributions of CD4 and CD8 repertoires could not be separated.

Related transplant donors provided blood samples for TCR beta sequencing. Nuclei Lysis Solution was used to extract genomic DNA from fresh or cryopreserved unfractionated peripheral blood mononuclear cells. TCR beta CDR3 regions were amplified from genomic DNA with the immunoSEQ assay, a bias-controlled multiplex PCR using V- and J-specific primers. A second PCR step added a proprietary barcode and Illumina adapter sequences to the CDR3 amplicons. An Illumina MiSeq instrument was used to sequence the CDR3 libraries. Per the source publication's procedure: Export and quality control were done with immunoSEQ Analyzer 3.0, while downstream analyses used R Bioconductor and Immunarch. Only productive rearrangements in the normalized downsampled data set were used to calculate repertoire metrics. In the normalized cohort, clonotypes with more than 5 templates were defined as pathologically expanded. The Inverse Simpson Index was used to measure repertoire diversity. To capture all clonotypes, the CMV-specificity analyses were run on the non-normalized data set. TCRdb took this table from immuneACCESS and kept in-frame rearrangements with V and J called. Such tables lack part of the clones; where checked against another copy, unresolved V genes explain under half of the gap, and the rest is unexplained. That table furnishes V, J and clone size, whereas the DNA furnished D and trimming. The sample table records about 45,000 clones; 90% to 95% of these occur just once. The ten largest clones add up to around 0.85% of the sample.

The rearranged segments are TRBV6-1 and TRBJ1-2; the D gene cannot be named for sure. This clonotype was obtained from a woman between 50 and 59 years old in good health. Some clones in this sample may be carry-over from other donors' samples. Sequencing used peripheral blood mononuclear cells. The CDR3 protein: CASSEAKADYGYTF. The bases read TGTGCCAGCAGTGAAGCCAAAGCCGACTATGGCTACACCTTC.